The next 14 T cell receptor beta chains were all read from a single sample in a study of identical twins. TCRdb called the 5' RACE reads again in MiXCR, with one record for every CDR3 protein. The sample shows fewer than 500,000 distinct CDR3 sequences, approximately 24% of them seen only once. This same sample was also part of a study on T cells expressing NK-cell markers.

Sequences were obtained from CD4+ T cells sorted from blood. The receptors shown here come from a woman between 18 and 29 years old in good health.

The chain links TRBV4-3 to TRBJ2-2; the D gene is possibly TRBD2 (5 bases). This CDR3 spans 11 amino acids. The V end was cut by 10 bases, the J end by 9 bases, with 12 bases between. Germline V gene data show CDR1 as LGHNA and CDR2 as YSLEER. CDR3 sequence: CAIRLLRELFF. The CDR3 DNA follows: TGCGCCATCCGACTATTGCGGGAGCTGTTTTTT.

The chain joins TRBV5-1 to TRBJ2-5, with D unresolved. In germline, CDR1 is SGHRS, CDR2 YFSETQ. CDR3 length: 12 amino acids. V lost 0 bases to trimming and J lost 7 bases, with 7 bases between them. DNA for the CDR3: TGCGCCAGCAGCTTGGAGTCGATGACCCAGTACTTC. Its protein is CASSLESMTQYF.

There are a few counts of this clonotype. The chain is built from TRBV14 and TRBJ1-2; a possible D gene is TRBD1 (5 bases). Germline values: CDR1 SGHDN, CDR2 FVKESK. V lost 0 bases and J 4 bases, leaving 9 bases between the germline ends. The length of the CDR3 is 14 residues. CDR3 coding DNA: TGTGCCAGCAGCCAAGAAGCCAGGGTCTATGGCTACACCTTC. Protein sequence: CASSQEARVYGYTF.

The chain uses TRBV20-1 and TRBJ2-7, with 8 positions matching TRBD2. Germline V lookup: CDR1 DFQATT, CDR2 SNEGSKA (reference sequence). Trimming took 3 bases from V and 9 from J; bases not matched to a gene: 16. This CDR3 contains 15 residues. The CDR3 DNA reads TGCAGTGCTAGTGCCCGAGGGAGCGGGAGTAAGCGGCAGTACTTC. This gives the protein CSASARGSGSKRQYF.

This chain links TRBV6-1 with TRBJ1-1; the D gene is possibly TRBD1 (5 bases). Trimming removed 5 bases at V and 6 bases at J, with 13 bases between. Germline CDR1 and CDR2: MNHNS and SASEGT. This CDR3 comprises 13 residues. In nucleotides, the CDR3 is TGTGCCAGCAGTCGAAATACGGGGGCTGAAGCTTTCTTT. Encoded protein: CASSRNTGAEAFF.

J is TRBJ2-7 and V is TRBV12-3 or TRBV12-4; D gene ambiguous. CDR3 size: 8 residues. Trimming cost V 9 bases and J 7 bases, with 4 bases left between them. The CDR3 reads CASTEQYF. For the CDR3, the DNA is TGTGCCAGTACGGAGCAGTACTTC.

V is TRBV5-1 and J is TRBJ2-2; D perhaps matches TRBD1 (5 bases). V lost 1 base, J lost 1 base, and 14 bases lay in between. Germline CDR1 SGHRS, CDR2 YFSETQ. The CDR3 is 17 amino acids. The CDR3 protein is CASSLRPLTGNTGELFF. The CDR3 coding sequence is TGCGCCAGCAGCTTGAGGCCCCTTACAGGGAACACCGGGGAGCTGTTTTTT. The variable domain in full, with the rest retrieved from reference TRBV5-1 and TRBJ2-2, is KAGVTQTPRYLIKTRGQQVTLSCSPISGHRSVSWYQQTPGQGLQFLFEYFSETQRNKGNFPGRFSGRQFSNSRSEMNVSTLELGDSALYLCASSLRPLTGNTGELFFGEGSRLTVL.

This clonotype was counted at least ten times. The V and J genes are TRBV20-1 and TRBJ1-5; D remains unclear. Looked up from germline, CDR1 is DFQATT and CDR2 is SNEGSKA (reference sequence). The CDR3 is 13 residues long. Trimming left V 6 bases short and J 1 base short, with 10 bases between. The CDR3 DNA is TGCAGTGCCAGATCTACGAGCAATCAGCCCCAGCATTTT. This translates into CSARSTSNQPQHF.

The sample holds a few counts of this clonotype. This chain uses TRBV18 with TRBJ2-1; 7 nucleotides match TRBD2. Germline V gene lookup returns CDR1 KGHSH and CDR2 LQKENI. The CDR3 contains 15 residues. With V trimmed by 3 bases and J by 7 bases, 9 bases remained unmatched. CDR3 loop: CASSPAIAGLNEQFF. The CDR3 DNA sequence: TGTGCCAGCTCACCGGCGATAGCGGGTTTAAATGAGCAGTTCTTC.

This clonotype was counted a few times. This chain links TRBV7-9 with TRBJ1-1; unclear D gene. Per the germline V gene, CDR1 is SEHNR and CDR2 is FQNEAQ (reference sequence). The CDR3 totals 16 residues. V lost 6 bases to trimming and J lost 0 bases, with 17 bases between them. The CDR3, as DNA: TGTGCCAGCAGAGGAGGAGACGGTATAATGAACACTGAAGCTTTCTTT. This sequence encodes CASRGGDGIMNTEAFF.

The V gene is TRBV6-1, the J gene TRBJ2-5, with TRBD1 matching over 9 bases. V trimming: 6 bases; J trimming: 4 bases; junction bases outside the gene matches: 12. CDR1 MNHNS and CDR2 SASEGT come from the germline V gene. This CDR3 contains 16 residues. The CDR3 is CASRRTGGLLRETQYF. In DNA form, the CDR3 reads TGTGCCAGCAGACGAACAGGGGGCTTACTGAGAGAGACCCAGTACTTC.

In this sample, this clonotype turned up a few times. The chain joins TRBV3-1 to TRBJ2-1; D may be TRBD1 or TRBD2 (5 bases each). V lost 1 base to trimming and J lost 13 bases, with 14 bases between them. There are 13 residues in the CDR3. Germline V gives CDR1 LGHDT, CDR2 YNNKEL (reference sequence). Here the CDR3 DNA reads TGTGCCAGCAGCCAAGGAGACCCGGGACCCCAGTTCTTC. Its protein product is CASSQGDPGPQFF.

CDR3 amino acids: CASTLLGGSTGELFF. In DNA, the CDR3 is TGCGCCAGCACCCTTCTCGGGGGTTCCACCGGGGAGCTGTTTTTT. V usage is TRBV4-1 and J usage is TRBJ2-2, with a tentative D call TRBD2 (6 bases). The CDR3 loop spans 15 amino acids. Trimming took off 7 bases at V and 4 bases at J, with 16 bases between the two ends. Germline CDR1 reads MGHRA; CDR2 reads YSYEKL.

This clonotype was observed a handful of times. The chain combines TRBV11-2 with TRBJ2-1, with D tentatively TRBD2 (5 bases). V dropped 4 bases and J dropped 11 bases, with 15 bases sitting between them. The CDR3 covers 13 residues. The V gene's germline CDR1 is SGHAT and CDR2 FQNNGV. CDR3 DNA sequence: TGTGCCAGCAGCTCCACTCCCGGGAATAAGCAGTTCTTC. As protein: CASSSTPGNKQFF.